This T cell receptor (beta chain) was sequenced in a study of OX40 agonist ivuxolimab in advanced cancers. Study-level information: Intravenous ivuxolimab was administered to patients every 2 weeks at 0.01 to 10 mg/kg.

This clone appeared a single time. Its antigen is unidentified. It was autoimmune disease history or systemic immunosuppression that excluded patients. Findings and limits, study-wide: Some patients who did not respond also had low normalized T-cell clonal expansion. Within 6 weeks, CD4+ and CD8+ blood T cells expanded clonally at 0.1 to 3.0 mg/kg.

Assay used: immunoSEQ multiplex PCR; TCRdb lists only in-frame clones, some missing. The sample has about 90,000 clones; around nine tenths are singletons. This CDR3 has 15 residues. Germline V gives CDR1 SGHTA, CDR2 FQGTGA. Trimming left V 0 bases short and J 4 bases short, with 10 bases between. The sequencing here drew on CD4+ or CD8+ T cells sorted from blood, taken in a trial of the OX40 agonist ivuxolimab. The clonotype was recovered from an adult with an advanced solid tumor such as melanoma, head and neck, liver or kidney cancer. This chain joins TRBV7-3 and TRBJ2-1; D not resolved. The CDR3 bases are TGTGCCAGCAGCTTAACGGGATCCATGTACAATGAGCAGTTCTTC. Translated, it gives CASSLTGSMYNEQFF.